The rows below give T cell receptor beta chains drawn from one sample of a study of CD8+ T cells in alopecia areata. Using immunoSEQ multiplex PCR, the repertoire was profiled, and TCRdb retains in-frame clones only, with some absent. Among around 34,000 clones, approximately 58% were seen once, and the ten largest hold less than 50%. Sequenced input: NKG2D-high CD8+ T cells sorted from blood. Every receptor here comes from a human donor with alopecia areata. The CDR3 runs from the conserved cysteine through the conserved F or W. The D gene is left open where the match is weak. The size entry is marked missing in some rows and otherwise reads once, few, many or a size class.

d_gene	v_gene	abundance	j_gene	CDR3nt	CDR3aa
NA	TRBV13	NA	TRBJ2-7	TGTGCCAGCACCCTGGGGAGTAGAGAGCAGTACTTC	CASTLGSREQYF
NA	TRBV5-6	few	TRBJ1-1	TGTGCCAGCAGCTTGGGGATAGGGATCACTGAAGCTTTCTTT	CASSLGIGITEAFF
NA	TRBV29-1	NA	TRBJ2-3	TGCAGCGTTGAAGTCGGGGGCACAGATACGCAGTATTTT	CSVEVGGTDTQYF
NA	TRBV7-9	many	TRBJ2-5	TGTGCCAGCAGCGCCTCCCAGGGAATCCAAGAGACCCAGTACTTC	CASSASQGIQETQYF
NA	TRBV7-9	NA	TRBJ2-7	TGTGCCAGCAGCTTAGTGGCGTACGAGCAGTACTTC	CASSLVAYEQYF
NA	TRBV4-3	few	TRBJ2-3	TGCGCCAGCAGCCAAGATCCGGGGGATCCAGATACGCAGTATTTT	CASSQDPGDPDTQYF
NA	TRBV4-3	NA	TRBJ2-3	TGCGCCAGCAGCCCCGAGTGGGGGAGCGGCACAGATACGCAGTATTTT	CASSPEWGSGTDTQYF
TRBD2	TRBV4-1	NA	TRBJ2-1	TGCGCCAGCAGCCCTCCTAGCGGGGGGGCCTACAATGAGCAGTTCTTC	CASSPPSGGAYNEQFF
TRBD2	TRBV4-3	few	TRBJ2-1	TGCGCCAGCAGCCAAGGGTACTGGACTAGCGTGGGGGTTGAGCAGTTCTTC	CASSQGYWTSVGVEQFF
NA	TRBV21-1	NA	TRBJ1-6	TGTGCCAGCAGCAGCAACGTCAGAAATTCACCCCTCCACTTT	CASSSNVRNSPLHF
NA	TRBV9	NA	TRBJ2-1	TGTGCCAGCAGCGAAAGGGACCACTTCCTTCAGCAGTTCTTC	CASSERDHFLQQFF
NA	TRBV19	once	TRBJ1-2	TGTGCCAGTAGTATAGGATTTGGATATGGCTACACCTTC	CASSIGFGYGYTF
TRBD2	TRBV7-2	few	TRBJ2-7	TGTGCCAGCAGCTCGGGAGGGGTCGAGCAGTACTTC	CASSSGGVEQYF
NA	TRBV4-2	NA	TRBJ2-5	TGTGCCAGCAGCCAAGATCCAGAGCTAGGCGTCGGTGCGGAGACCCAGTACTTC	CASSQDPELGVGAETQYF
NA	TRBV27	few	TRBJ2-3	TGTGCCAGCAGTTTATGGCCCCCCCGAGTAGATACGCAGTATTTT	CASSLWPPRVDTQYF
TRBD2	TRBV11-2	few	TRBJ2-5	TGTGCCAGCAGCTCGACTAGCGGGGTACGGGAGACCCAGTACTTC	CASSSTSGVRETQYF
TRBD2	TRBV6-4	NA	TRBJ2-1	TGTGCCAGCAGTGTAGTAGCGGGGGGGTCGAGTGAGCAGTTCTTC	CASSVVAGGSSEQFF
NA	TRBV13	NA	TRBJ2-7	TGTGCCAGCAGCTTAGACGGCTGGGGCCCTAGGGAGCAGTACTTC	CASSLDGWGPREQYF
NA	TRBV4-3	NA	TRBJ1-2	TGCGCCAGCAGCCAAAACCCCCCCGGGGGTGGCTACACCTTC	CASSQNPPGGGYTF
TRBD2	TRBV4-3	many	TRBJ2-1	TGCGCCAGCAGCCAAGATGCGCCTAGCGGGTACAATGAGCAGTTCTTC	CASSQDAPSGYNEQFF
TRBD1	TRBV5-6	once	TRBJ2-4	TGTGCCAGCAGCTTGGCAGGGGGATTGTCAAAAAACATTCAGTACTTC	CASSLAGGLSKNIQYF
NA	TRBV6-5	NA	TRBJ2-5	TGTGCCAGCAGGTCCATAGCGGTGGTGGAGACCCAGTACTTC	CASRSIAVVETQYF
TRBD1	TRBV19	NA	TRBJ1-2	TGTGCCAGTAGTCCCCGGACAGGCTATGGCTACACCTTC	CASSPRTGYGYTF
TRBD2	TRBV14	NA	TRBJ2-1	TGTGCCAGCAGCCAAGAAGGTTGGACTAGCAGTGATGAGCAGTTCTTC	CASSQEGWTSSDEQFF
NA	TRBV4-3	once	TRBJ1-1	TGCGCCAGCAGCCCCTGGAGCCGGGGGGGCACTGAAGCTTTCTTT	CASSPWSRGGTEAFF
NA	TRBV16	NA	TRBJ2-7	TGTGCCAGCAGCCAATCAGGAGACACCTACGAGCAGTACTTC	CASSQSGDTYEQYF
NA	TRBV4-1	once	TRBJ1-5	TGCGCCAGCAGCCAAGGGTCCGGGGGAGGCAATCAGCCCCAGCATTTT	CASSQGSGGGNQPQHF
TRBD2	TRBV30	NA	TRBJ2-1	TGTGCCTGGAATAGCGGGAGCAACAATGAGCAGTTCTTC	CAWNSGSNNEQFF
NA	TRBV7-9	NA	TRBJ2-7	TGTGCCAGCACCTCCAAAGGGTACGAGCAGTACTTC	CASTSKGYEQYF
TRBD1	TRBV27	NA	TRBJ2-2	TGTGCCAGCAGTGCAAGACAGGGGATGAACGCCGGGGAGCTGTTTTTT	CASSARQGMNAGELFF
NA	TRBV2	NA	TRBJ2-6	TGTGCCACCACAGGGAAGGGGGCCAACGTCCTGACTTTC	CATTGKGANVLTF
NA	TRBV7-9	NA	TRBJ2-1	TGTGCCAGCAGCCTCCGGGACGGGCTTATCGATGAGCAGTTCTTC	CASSLRDGLIDEQFF
NA	TRBV6-5	NA	TRBJ2-2	TGTGCCAGCAGTTACTCCCGACGGATGAACACCGGGGAGCTGTTTTTT	CASSYSRRMNTGELFF
NA	TRBV7-9	NA	TRBJ2-7	TGTGCCAGCAGCTTAGGAAACGAGCAGTACTTC	CASSLGNEQYF
NA	TRBV9	NA	TRBJ2-1	TGTGCCAGCAGCGTTGGGGGCAGTGAGCAGTTCTTC	CASSVGGSEQFF
NA	TRBV4-1	NA	TRBJ2-1	TGCGCCAGCAGTGGGATCTACGACAATGAGCAGTTCTTC	CASSGIYDNEQFF
NA	TRBV5-4	few	TRBJ1-2	TGTGCCAGCAGCCCCACAGGGAAAGGCTACACCTTC	CASSPTGKGYTF
TRBD2	TRBV4-3	once	TRBJ2-5	TGCGCCAGCAGCCAAGATCGGGGACTAGAAGAGACCCAGTACTTC	CASSQDRGLEETQYF
NA	TRBV28	NA	TRBJ1-5	TGTGCCAGCAGTCGGCCGGGGGCCTCGAATAGCAATCAGCCCCAGCATTTT	CASSRPGASNSNQPQHF
NA	TRBV2	NA	TRBJ2-5	TGTGCCAGCAGTTCAAAACTCCTGGAGGGGTCAGAGACCCAGTACTTC	CASSSKLLEGSETQYF
NA	TRBV7-9	NA	TRBJ2-1	TGTGCCAGCAGCTTAACGTCAGAGGGGAGCTCCTACAATGAGCAGTTCTTC	CASSLTSEGSSYNEQFF
NA	TRBV11-3	few	TRBJ2-1	TGTGCCAGCAGCTTTAGAGAAAACGATGAGCAGTTCTTC	CASSFRENDEQFF
NA	TRBV13	NA	TRBJ2-3	TGTGCCAGCAGCCCAAGGGTCCGGGGACCAAATACGCAGTATTTT	CASSPRVRGPNTQYF
NA	TRBV19	NA	TRBJ1-2	TGTGCCAGTAGTATACTCACCCGAGGACCTGGAGCTAACTATGGCTACACCTTC	CASSILTRGPGANYGYTF
NA	TRBV28	NA	TRBJ2-7	TGTGCCAGCAAACCTCTGAGGGACGTGCCCTACGAGCAGTACTTC	CASKPLRDVPYEQYF
NA	TRBV29-1	NA	TRBJ2-7	TGCAGCGTTGATACTGGACAGAGTGAAACCTACGAGCAGTACTTC	CSVDTGQSETYEQYF
NA	TRBV2	NA	TRBJ1-2	TGTGCCAGCATCGGATCTTCCGGCGGCTACACCTTC	CASIGSSGGYTF
NA	TRBV30	few	TRBJ2-1	TGTGCCTGGAGTGCTGGGGCTAGTTACAATGAGCAGTTCTTC	CAWSAGASYNEQFF
TRBD1	TRBV7-3	few	TRBJ2-3	TGTGCCAGCAGCCCCGGGACAGGGGTCACAGATACGCAGTATTTT	CASSPGTGVTDTQYF
NA	TRBV29-1	few	TRBJ2-1	TGCAGCGCTGAAGAGATATACAATGAGCAGTTCTTC	CSAEEIYNEQFF